Given below is one T cell receptor beta chain in context. This specimen comes from a study of blood T cell repertoires in COVID-19. Recruitment covered 20 to 25 US areas and drew participants whose ages spanned roughly 18 to 90 years. The germline V gene has CDR1 SGHNT and CDR2 YYREEE (reference sequence). This CDR3 comprises 15 residues. V dropped 0 bases and J dropped 1 base, with 10 bases sitting between them. Authors' data handling: Cell counts per sample came from amplifying reference gene primers. Sequenced by immunoSEQ multiplex PCR; TCRdb stores in-frame clones only, minus some. The V and J calls and clone size come from that table; D and trimming were worked out from the DNA. The repertoire includes under 150,000 clones, 65% to 85% of them detected once, and about 5.8% sits in the top ten.

This sequence joins TRBV5-4 and TRBJ1-1; TRBD1 might be the D (5 bases). Sequences were obtained from PBMCs or T cells enriched from blood (not recorded which). The source is a woman aged 45-65 years who had been exposed to COVID-19. The CDR3 DNA follows: TGTGCCAGCAGCTTGGCTTACAGGTCGAACACTGAAGCTTTCTTT. Residues: CASSLAYRSNTEAFF. Drawing the rest from reference TRBV5-4 and TRBJ1-1, the complete variable domain is ETGVTQSPTHLIKTRGQQVTLRCSSQSGHNTVSWYQQALGQGPQFIFQYYREEENGRGNFPPRFSGLQFPNYSSELNVNALELDDSALYLCASSLAYRSNTEAFFGQGTRLTVV.